This T cell receptor beta chain was sequenced for a study of control samples from healthy donors and cancer patients. The CDR3 extends over 17 amino acids. Per the germline V gene, CDR1 is LNHDA and CDR2 is SQIVND (reference sequence). V shed 5 bases and J 6 bases; nucleotides not matched to a gene: 11. In its sample, this clone was seen a few times. Clones were sequenced by immunoSEQ multiplex PCR, and TCRdb holds only the in-frame ones, with some missing. Of some 110,000 clones listed, about 93% are singletons. The V gene is TRBV19, the J gene TRBJ1-4, with 11 bases lining up with TRBD1. Sequenced sample: blood. This receptor was obtained from a man aged 30 to 45 in good health. The CDR3 sequence: CASSSRDRGVFDEKLFF. In nucleotides, the CDR3 is TGTGCCAGTAGTTCCCGGGACAGGGGGGTATTCGATGAAAAACTGTTTTTT. Complete variable domain (other parts from reference TRBV19 and TRBJ1-4): DGGITQSPKYLFRKEGQNVTLSCEQNLNHDAMYWYRQDPGQGLRLIYYSQIVNDFQKGDIAEGYSVSREKKESFPLTVTSAQKNPTAFYLCASSSRDRGVFDEKLFFGSGTQLSVL.